This record covers a single T cell receptor beta chain. Original data processing: Nucleated cell number was recorded as an estimate derived from reference gene primer amplification. Repertoires were generated with immunoSEQ multiplex PCR, while TCRdb's copy carries only in-frame clones and drops some. From that table come the V and J calls and clone size; the DNA was used to work out D and trimming. The sample holds 95,000 to 150,000 clones; roughly 90% are singletons and the top ten take approximately 8%. The sample comes from a study of blood T cell repertoires in COVID-19. About the study: Researchers got acute and convalescent COVID-19 samples from the United States, Italy and Spain. From T cells, B-cell-depleted T cells, or PBMCs came the material, which was cDNA or gDNA.

The specimen was peripheral blood. The source of this sequence is a middle-aged man with acute or convalescent COVID-19.

CDR3 nucleotide sequence: TGTGCCACCAGCAGACCGTCGACAGGCGGCTACACCTTC. It encodes CATSRPSTGGYTF. The chain links TRBV15 to TRBJ1-2; a possible D gene is TRBD1 (6 bases). This CDR3 spans 13 amino acids. Trimming shortened V by 2 bases and J by 8 bases, and 12 bases separated the two germline ends. Per germline, CDR1 LNHNV and CDR2 YYDKDF (reference sequence).